A single T cell receptor beta chain is shown here with its context. Unmatched junction bases numbered 6, after V lost 4 bases and J lost 7 bases. The CDR3 extends over 15 amino acids. Germline V gene lookup returns CDR1 SNHLY and CDR2 FYNNEI. Per the original methods: The authors estimated nucleated cell counts from reference gene primer amplification. Here immunoSEQ multiplex PCR was the method, and the copy in TCRdb shows in-frame clones only, minus some. Clone size and the V and J calls come from that table; the DNA yielded D and trimming. The sample lists approximately 50,000 clones, more than 75% occurring once. This specimen belongs to a study of blood T cell repertoires in COVID-19. Across the whole study: Researchers got acute and convalescent COVID-19 samples from the United States, Italy and Spain. In each case, the material was cDNA or gDNA derived from T cells, B-cell-depleted T cells, or PBMCs.

The source material was peripheral blood. The rearrangement links TRBV2 to TRBJ2-1; 11 nucleotides agree with TRBD2. The sequence came from an elderly woman with acute or convalescent COVID-19. The CDR3, as DNA: TGTGCCAGCAGTGTGGCTAGCGGGGGGATTAATGAGCAGTTCTTC. This codes for CASSVASGGINEQFF.